The 25 T cell receptor beta chains given below trace back to one sample, sequenced in a study of control samples from healthy donors and cancer patients. Clones were sequenced by immunoSEQ multiplex PCR, and TCRdb holds only the in-frame ones, with some missing. The sample includes 190,000 or so clones, approximately 92% of them seen just once. The sample was blood. The receptors originated from a man between 18 and 35 years old in good health.

The chain combines TRBV3-1 (or the pseudogene TRBV3-2) with TRBJ2-2; 8 bases line up with TRBD2. The J segment lost 3 bases and the V segment lost 5 bases, leaving 11 bases of the junction unmatched. In germline, CDR1 is LGHDT, CDR2 YNNKEL (reference sequence). The CDR3 totals 17 residues. In DNA form, the CDR3 reads TGTGCCAGCAGCACTGGGACGGGGGGGCCTCACACCGGGGAGCTGTTTTTT. The encoded protein is CASSTGTGGPHTGELFF.

The chain joins TRBV14 to TRBJ1-6; D is unclear. V lost 2 bases and J 0 bases, leaving 14 bases between the germline ends. Germline V gives CDR1 SGHDN, CDR2 FVKESK. CDR3 size: 18 residues. The CDR3 DNA reads TGTGCCAGCAGCCAAATCTCGAAGGAAAGCTCCTATAATTCACCCCTCCACTTT. Residues: CASSQISKESSYNSPLHF.

The chain links TRBV28 to TRBJ1-2; D call uncertain. V gave up 5 bases and J gave up 2 bases, with 6 bases separating them. The CDR3 has 12 residues. The germline V gene encodes CDR1 MDHEN and CDR2 SYDVKM. The chain's CDR3 is CASSPRNYGYTF. Written as DNA, the CDR3 is TGTGCCAGCAGTCCCCGAAACTATGGCTACACCTTC.

This clone was observed a single time. The V and J genes are TRBV6-5 and TRBJ1-1; no clear D gene. V gave up 4 bases and J gave up 7 bases, with 13 bases separating them. The CDR3 extends over 13 amino acids. The germline gives CDR1 MNHEY, CDR2 SVGAGI. CDR3 sequence reads: CASSLKGSGEAFF. The CDR3 nucleotides read TGTGCCAGCAGTTTGAAAGGCTCCGGTGAAGCTTTCTTT.

This clone was picked up one time. This chain uses TRBV20-1 with TRBJ2-1, with D possibly being TRBD1 (5 bases). V lost 3 bases and J lost 0, with 12 bases in between. Germline CDR1 is DFQATT and CDR2 is SNEGSKA (reference sequence). This CDR3 has 15 residues. The chain's CDR3 is CSASKDTSSYNEQFF. The CDR3 DNA reads TGCAGTGCTAGTAAGGACACGAGCTCCTACAATGAGCAGTTCTTC.

The gene calls are TRBV20-1 and TRBJ2-1; D call uncertain. There are 12 residues in the CDR3. V lost 3 bases and J lost 7, with 10 bases in between. CDR1 and CDR2 from the germline V gene are DFQATT and SNEGSKA (reference sequence). CDR3 DNA: TGCAGTGCTAGTGGGGTTCCTAATGAGCAGTTCTTC. This translates into CSASGVPNEQFF.

The rearrangement uses TRBV7-3 and TRBJ2-5; the D gene is possibly TRBD1 (6 bases). CDR3 size: 13 residues. Per germline, CDR1 SGHTA and CDR2 FQGTGA. The ends were cut back, 5 bases at V and 2 bases at J, with 9 bases in the middle. The CDR3 DNA follows: TGTGCCAGCAGCAAGGGACAACAAGAGACCCAGTACTTC. This translates into CASSKGQQETQYF.

V and J are TRBV7-9 and TRBJ2-1, with 11 nucleotides matching TRBD2. The germline CDR1 and CDR2 sequences are SEHNR and FQNEAQ (reference sequence). V dropped 2 bases and J dropped 4; count of bases not matched to a gene: 7. There are 17 residues in the CDR3. CDR3 residues: CASSLRGASGRYNEQFF. CDR3 DNA sequence: TGTGCCAGCAGCTTACGAGGGGCTAGCGGGAGGTACAATGAGCAGTTCTTC.

The chain joins TRBV24-1 to TRBJ1-5; tentative D call: TRBD1 (6 bases). The CDR3 runs to 14 residues. Germline values: CDR1 KGHDR, CDR2 SFDVKD. V was pared by 3 bases and J by 7 bases, with 12 bases between. The CDR3 here is CATSDTRGGQPQHF. CDR3 DNA: TGTGCCACCAGTGATACCAGGGGAGGGCAGCCCCAGCATTTT.

The J gene is TRBJ2-7, the V gene TRBV2; D ambiguous. Germline V gives CDR1 SNHLY, CDR2 FYNNEI. V dropped 4 bases and J dropped 7 bases, with 11 bases sitting between them. The CDR3 is 12 residues long. The DNA for the CDR3 is TGTGCCAGCAGTGTATACGACTTAGAGCAGTACTTC. Translated, it gives CASSVYDLEQYF.

The rearrangement joins TRBV5-1 to TRBJ1-2; no definite D call. The germline V gene encodes CDR1 SGHRS and CDR2 YFSETQ. V was pared by 4 bases and J by 0 bases, with 10 bases between. The CDR3 extends over 14 amino acids. The CDR3 DNA sequence: TGCGCCAGCAGCAGGGCCCTAACTAACTATGGCTACACCTTC. Amino acid sequence: CASSRALTNYGYTF.

V gene TRBV2 combines with J gene TRBJ1-3, with D tentatively TRBD1 (6 bases). Trimming pared 10 bases from V and 3 bases from J, leaving 19 bases between. From germline, CDR1 is SNHLY and CDR2 FYNNEI. The length of the CDR3 is 15 residues. CDR3 residues: CANTLVTGNGNTIYF. DNA of the CDR3: TGTGCCAACACCTTGGTAACAGGGAATGGAAACACCATATATTTT.

The chain's CDR3 is CASSLVRVTYEQYF. The CDR3 nucleotides are TGTGCCAGCAGCTTAGTCCGGGTCACTTACGAGCAGTACTTC. The genes are TRBV7-8 and TRBJ2-7; no definite D call. V was pared by 1 base and J by 4 bases, with 11 bases between. The CDR3 has 14 residues. CDR1 and CDR2 from the germline V gene are SGHVS and FQNEAQ.

This chain links TRBV5-4 with TRBJ2-7; 9 nucleotides match TRBD1. V trimming: 3 bases; J trimming: 2 bases; junction bases outside the gene matches: 3. The CDR3 sequence is 14 residues long. The germline gives CDR1 SGHNT, CDR2 YYREEE (reference sequence). This CDR3 is CASSSRDRAYEQYF. The CDR3 coding sequence is TGTGCCAGCAGCTCCCGGGACAGGGCCTACGAGCAGTACTTC.

The V and J genes are TRBV6-2 or TRBV6-3 and TRBJ2-1; TRBD2 agrees at 8 bases. The CDR3 has 16 residues. CDR1 MNHEY and CDR2 SVGEGT come from the germline V gene. V shed 5 bases and J 4 bases; nucleotides not matched to a gene: 10. The chain's CDR3 is CASSGGSGGRYNEQFF. CDR3 nucleotides: TGTGCCAGCAGTGGCGGAAGCGGGGGCCGTTACAATGAGCAGTTCTTC.

This chain links TRBV7-8 with TRBJ2-1, with 7 bases identical to TRBD2. Germline V gene data show CDR1 as SGHVS and CDR2 as FQNEAQ. CDR3 length: 13 amino acids. Germline trimming cut 4 bases from V and 10 bases from J; bases unmatched to any gene: 7. CDR3 nucleotide sequence: TGTGCCAGCAGCTCCTCCGGGACTAACGAGCAGTTCTTC. Protein product: CASSSSGTNEQFF.

The chain joins TRBV18 to TRBJ2-7; D is possibly TRBD1 or TRBD2 (5 bases each). Trimming removed 6 bases at V and 5 bases at J, with 17 bases between. The germline V gene encodes CDR1 KGHSH and CDR2 LQKENI. The CDR3 consists of 14 residues. This chain's CDR3 is CASSPGTGEDEQYF. CDR3 DNA: TGTGCCAGCTCCCCTGGGACCGGCGAGGACGAGCAGTACTTC.

J is TRBJ2-2 and V is TRBV30, with D possibly matching TRBD1 (5 bases). V was shortened by 0 bases and J by 6 bases, with 5 bases between the two germline ends. The germline V gene has CDR1 GTSNPN and CDR2 SVGIG (reference sequence). This CDR3 is built from 12 residues. The CDR3 protein is CAWSVGAGELFF. CDR3 DNA sequence: TGTGCCTGGAGTGTAGGGGCCGGGGAGCTGTTTTTT.

This clone was counted a single time. The V gene is TRBV7-6, the J gene TRBJ2-1, with D possibly being TRBD1 or TRBD2 (6 bases each). Trimming pared 9 bases from V and 1 base from J, leaving 10 bases between. Germline lookup yields CDR1 SGHVS and CDR2 FNYEAQ. CDR3 size: 13 residues. CDR3 nucleotide sequence: TGTGCCAGTAGGGGGGAATCCTACAATGAGCAGTTCTTC. Translated: CASRGESYNEQFF.

V gene TRBV9 combines with J gene TRBJ2-3; perhaps TRBD1 as D (6 bases). V shed 3 bases and J shed 6 bases, with 14 bases lying between them. CDR3 length: 14 amino acids. Germline CDR1 and CDR2: SGDLS and YYNGEE. The CDR3 region is CASSAQGFTDTQYF. Written as DNA, the CDR3 is TGTGCCAGCAGCGCTCAGGGGTTTACCGATACGCAGTATTTT.

The chain links TRBV19 to TRBJ2-5; D gene uncertain. Per the germline V gene, CDR1 is LNHDA and CDR2 is SQIVND (reference sequence). V shed 1 base and J shed 5 bases, with 5 bases lying between them. The CDR3 length is 12 residues. In nucleotides, the CDR3 is TGTGCCAGTAGTATAGCCGGTGAGACCCAGTACTTC. Translating it yields CASSIAGETQYF.

The chain carries TRBV3-1 (or the pseudogene TRBV3-2) and TRBJ2-7; weak D call: TRBD2 (5 bases). V dropped 1 base and J dropped 5 bases, with 9 bases sitting between them. The CDR3 consists of 13 residues. The germline V gene encodes CDR1 LGHDT and CDR2 YNNKEL (reference sequence). CDR3 protein: CASSQGPGNEQYF. In nucleotides, the CDR3 is TGTGCCAGCAGCCAAGGCCCCGGGAACGAGCAGTACTTC.

CDR3 sequence reads: CASSDRGGEQFF. The CDR3 nucleotides are TGTGCCAGCAGTGATCGCGGAGGTGAGCAGTTCTTC. The V gene is TRBV2, the J gene TRBJ2-1, with a tentative D call TRBD2 (5 bases). V was trimmed by 3 bases and J by 9 bases, leaving 9 bases between them. There are 12 residues in the CDR3. The germline CDR1 and CDR2 sequences are SNHLY and FYNNEI.

CDR3 coding DNA: TGTGCCAGCAGCCCGACAGGGAGCAACTATGGCTACACCTTC. Its protein product is CASSPTGSNYGYTF. This sequence joins TRBV7-3 and TRBJ1-2, with 7 bases matching TRBD1. CDR1 SGHTA and CDR2 FQGTGA come from the germline V gene. The V gene end was trimmed by 5 bases and the J gene end by 2 bases; junction bases not matched to a gene: 5. The CDR3 runs 14 residues.

The chain has TRBV25-1 and TRBJ1-1; no clear D gene. Germline-derived CDR1 and CDR2 are MGHDK and SYGVNS. The CDR3 runs 15 residues. V was clipped by 4 bases and J by 1 base, with 13 bases between them. Here the CDR3 DNA reads TGTGCCAGCAGTGGATCCGGACGTTCGAACACTGAAGCTTTCTTT. Amino acids: CASSGSGRSNTEAFF.